This TCR beta chain was documented in a study of blood T cell repertoires in COVID-19. In the study overall: Collection of acute and convalescent COVID-19 samples took place in the United States, Italy and Spain.

Per the original methods: By means of reference gene primer amplification, nucleated cell counts were estimated. Libraries were prepared by immunoSEQ multiplex PCR; TCRdb keeps only in-frame clonotypes and omits some of them. The V and J calls and clone size come from that table; D and trimming were worked out from the DNA. The sample records approximately 300,000 clones, roughly 90% being singletons. The clonotype was recovered from a man younger than 30 who had recovered from COVID-19. The sample was peripheral blood.

CDR3 nucleotide sequence: TGTGCCAGCAGTCCACAGACAGGGGCGGTCGGGGAGCTGTTTTTT. It is translated as CASSPQTGAVGELFF. The rearrangement links TRBV6-2 or TRBV6-3 to TRBJ2-2; 8 positions match TRBD1. Trimming removed 5 bases from V and 7 bases from J; junction bases left unmatched: 9. The CDR3 is made up of 15 amino acids. Germline CDR1 is MNHEY and CDR2 is SVGEGT.